This T cell receptor (beta chain) came from a study of cytomegalovirus exposure and HLA in healthy donors. From germline, CDR1 is KGHSH and CDR2 LQKENI. The V gene end was trimmed by 8 bases and the J gene end by 7 bases; junction bases not matched to a gene: 7. This CDR3 region has 13 residues. The repertoire was sequenced with immunoSEQ multiplex PCR; TCRdb's copy has only in-frame clones and lacks some. The data show some 270,000 clones, around 86% seen once. The origin of this receptor is a woman younger than 35 in good health and CMV-seronegative. The J gene is TRBJ2-1, the V gene TRBV18; 8 bases match TRBD2. The sample was PBMCs. The CDR3 nucleotides read TGTGCCAGCCACCCGGGGGGGGAGAATGAGCAGTTCTTC. Its translation: CASHPGGENEQFF.